One and the same sample provided the 17 T cell receptor beta chains below, sequenced in a study of cytomegalovirus exposure and HLA in healthy donors. The PCR employed 60 Vbeta primers together with 13 Jbeta primers. TCRdb's copy holds only in-frame clones and misses some; the assay was immunoSEQ multiplex PCR. The sample has around 130,000 clones, around four fifths seen once. The specimen sequenced was PBMCs. All receptors derive from a man aged 35-49 years in good health and CMV-seronegative.

This clone was observed a handful of times. This chain joins TRBV18 and TRBJ2-2; 9 nucleotides match TRBD1. The junction had 5 bases not matched to a gene; V was cut back by 3 bases and J by 3 bases. Germline loops: CDR1 KGHSH, CDR2 LQKENI. The CDR3 has 16 residues. CDR3 sequence: CASSPRTGVDTGELFF. In nucleotides, the CDR3 is TGTGCCAGCTCACCTAGGACAGGGGTCGACACCGGGGAGCTGTTTTTT.

The chain uses TRBV28 and TRBJ1-1; D unresolved. V was pared by 5 bases and J by 4 bases, with 2 bases between. Germline-derived CDR1 and CDR2 are MDHEN and SYDVKM. The CDR3 covers 10 residues. CDR3 DNA sequence: TGTGCCAGCAGTCTCACTGAAGCTTTCTTT. This codes for CASSLTEAFF.

This chain joins TRBV19 and TRBJ2-7, with D possibly TRBD1 on 6 matching bases. Germline CDR1 reads LNHDA; CDR2 reads SQIVND (reference sequence). V lost 3 bases to trimming and J lost 5 bases, with 14 bases between them. The CDR3 spans 14 residues. The CDR3 loop reads CASSIQGTTDEQYF. In nucleotides, the CDR3 is TGTGCCAGTAGTATTCAGGGGACAACGGACGAGCAGTACTTC.

The chain employs TRBV7-8 and TRBJ1-5; D is possibly TRBD1 (6 bases). The CDR3 spans 14 residues. The V gene's germline CDR1 is SGHVS and CDR2 FQNEAQ. Trimming shortened V by 4 bases and J by 6 bases, and 13 bases separated the two germline ends. This CDR3 reads CASSSSDRTQPQHF. The CDR3 DNA is TGTGCCAGCAGCTCCAGTGACAGGACTCAGCCCCAGCATTTT.

V gene TRBV6-1 combines with J gene TRBJ2-3; D unresolved. CDR1 MNHNS and CDR2 SASEGT come from the germline V gene. The CDR3 spans 12 residues. The V gene lost 4 bases and the J gene lost 2 bases, with 4 bases spanning the gap. CDR3 bases: TGTGCCAGCAGTGCGTACACAGATACGCAGTATTTT. Its translation: CASSAYTDTQYF.

This rearrangement joins TRBV5-4 to TRBJ1-4; weak D call: TRBD1 (6 bases). This CDR3 spans 17 amino acids. V gave up 2 bases and J gave up 5 bases, with 19 bases separating them. Per germline, CDR1 SGHNT and CDR2 YYREEE (reference sequence). DNA for the CDR3: TGTGCCAGCAGCTTAGATGTATCGCGGGGGCACAATGAAAAACTGTTTTTT. Protein product: CASSLDVSRGHNEKLFF.

Comment on this clone: Lacking the conserved final phenylalanine or tryptophan, this CDR3 likely reflects a read error. The DNA is left out, because the CDR3 cannot be placed on it with certainty; the CDR3 is given as TCRdb lists it. V gene TRBV6-5 combines with J gene TRBJ2-7; TRBD2, as called in the table, went unchecked against the DNA. Ends included, the CDR3 has 14 residues. The V gene's germline CDR1 is MNHEY and CDR2 SVGAGI. This CDR3 is CASSEGGGGVPFLN.

A few counts support this clone. The V and J genes are TRBV10-3 and TRBJ1-5, with a tentative D call TRBD1 (5 bases). Trimming removed 4 bases from V and 4 bases from J, with 11 bases in between. This CDR3 contains 14 residues. Germline lookup yields CDR1 ENHRY and CDR2 SYGVKD. The CDR3 is CAISAGGGNQPQHF. CDR3 bases: TGTGCCATCAGTGCGGGGGGAGGGAATCAGCCCCAGCATTTT.

The rearrangement joins TRBV30 to TRBJ1-2; 7 bases are a match to TRBD1. In germline, CDR1 is GTSNPN, CDR2 SVGIG (reference sequence). V shed 1 base, J shed 12 bases, and the junction held 5 bases outside the gene matches. CDR3 length equals 11 residues. Here the CDR3 DNA reads TGTGCCTGGAGTGCTGACAGGGCCCACACCTTC. Amino acid sequence: CAWSADRAHTF.

There are a few counts of this clone. The rearrangement links TRBV6-6 to TRBJ2-7, with 14 bases lining up with TRBD2. CDR1 and CDR2 (germline): MNHNY, SVGAGI (reference sequence). Germline trimming cut 4 bases from V and 5 bases from J; bases unmatched to any gene: 4. The CDR3 runs 15 residues. CDR3 in DNA: TGTGCCAGCAGTTTCTCGGGACTAGCGGGAGACGAGCAGTACTTC. It translates to CASSFSGLAGDEQYF.

A few counts support this clone. V gene TRBV7-9 combines with J gene TRBJ1-2, with a possible D match to TRBD1 (5 bases). There are 14 residues in the CDR3. V dropped 2 bases and J dropped 4 bases, with 11 bases sitting between them. The germline CDR1 and CDR2 sequences are SEHNR and FQNEAQ (reference sequence). The CDR3 protein is CASSLWQGSYGYTF. CDR3 DNA: TGTGCCAGCAGCTTATGGCAGGGATCCTATGGCTACACCTTC.

The V gene is TRBV10-3, the J gene TRBJ1-1, with 7 bases aligning to TRBD1. Germline-derived CDR1 and CDR2 are ENHRY and SYGVKD. This CDR3 spans 16 amino acids. Trimming took 6 bases from V and 1 from J; bases not matched to a gene: 11. The CDR3 DNA is TGTGCCATCAGGGACCGACTTGGGACAGCGAACACTGAAGCTTTCTTT. Translating it yields CAIRDRLGTANTEAFF.

V gene TRBV14 combines with J gene TRBJ1-6; no clear D gene. This CDR3 contains 17 residues. V was pared by 6 bases and J by 0 bases, with 15 bases between. CDR1 and CDR2 from the germline V gene are SGHDN and FVKESK. The DNA of the CDR3 is TGTGCCAGCAGTCCAGACATTTCGAGCTCCTATAATTCACCCCTCCACTTT. It is translated as CASSPDISSSYNSPLHF. The full variable domain, its missing parts supplied by reference TRBV14 and TRBJ1-6, is EAGVTQFPSHSVIEKGQTVTLRCDPISGHDNLYWYRRVMGKEIKFLLHFVKESKQDESGMPNNRFLAERTGGTYSTLKVQPAELEDSGVYFCASSPDISSSYNSPLHFGNGTRLTVT.

V gene TRBV18 combines with J gene TRBJ2-7, with D maybe TRBD1 (5 bases). The CDR3 runs to 13 residues. V lost 0 bases to trimming and J lost 2 bases, with 5 bases between them. Germline CDR1 and CDR2: KGHSH and LQKENI. The CDR3 here is CASSPPDTYEQYF. The CDR3 DNA is TGTGCCAGCTCACCACCGGACACCTACGAGCAGTACTTC.

V usage is TRBV6-4 and J usage is TRBJ1-1; tentative D call: TRBD1 (6 bases). The CDR3 has 13 amino acids. Germline V lookup: CDR1 MRHNA, CDR2 SNTAGT. V was clipped by 0 bases and J by 4 bases, with 6 bases between them. The CDR3 sequence: CASSDSDSTEAFF. CDR3 sequence (DNA): TGTGCCAGCAGTGACTCGGACAGCACTGAAGCTTTCTTT.

This chain uses TRBV7-9 with TRBJ1-2; TRBD1 matches 8 bases. The CDR3 runs to 13 residues. The germline gives CDR1 SEHNR, CDR2 FQNEAQ (reference sequence). Unmatched junction bases numbered 2, after V lost 3 bases and J lost 5 bases. This CDR3 is CASSFGTGYGYTF. As DNA, the CDR3 is TGTGCCAGCAGCTTTGGGACAGGATATGGCTACACCTTC.

The V call is TRBV11-3, the J call TRBJ2-5, with 8 nucleotides matching TRBD1. The junction had 5 bases not matched to a gene; V was cut back by 0 bases and J by 5 bases. The length of the CDR3 is 15 residues. CDR1 is SGHNT and CDR2 is YENEEA in the germline V gene. CDR3: CASSLDTGGRETQYF. CDR3 nucleotide sequence: TGTGCCAGCAGCTTAGATACAGGGGGTCGGGAGACCCAGTACTTC.